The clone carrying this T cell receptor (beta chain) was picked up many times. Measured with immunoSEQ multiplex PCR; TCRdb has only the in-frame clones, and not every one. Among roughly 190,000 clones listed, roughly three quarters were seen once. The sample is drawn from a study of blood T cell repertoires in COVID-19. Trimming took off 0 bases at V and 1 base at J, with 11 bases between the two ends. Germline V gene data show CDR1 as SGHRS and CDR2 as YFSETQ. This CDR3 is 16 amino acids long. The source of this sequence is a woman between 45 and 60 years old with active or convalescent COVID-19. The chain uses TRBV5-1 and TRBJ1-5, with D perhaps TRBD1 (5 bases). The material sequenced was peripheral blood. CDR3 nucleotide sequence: TGCGCCAGCAGCTTGGATGGGGGAGGCAGCAATCAGCCCCAGCATTTT. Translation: CASSLDGGGSNQPQHF.